This T cell receptor (beta chain) stems from a study of blood T cell repertoires in COVID-19. Germline CDR1 is SEHNR and CDR2 is FQNEAQ (reference sequence). The trim removed 0 bases at V and 0 bases at J, leaving 3 bases unmatched. This CDR3 region has 16 residues. Assay: immunoSEQ multiplex PCR; the TCRdb copy retains only in-frame clones and omits some. The data show 200,000 to 250,000 clones, more than 75% seen once. The sequenced material came from peripheral blood. The sequence was collected from a man aged 50 or older who had recovered from COVID-19. V and J are TRBV7-9 and TRBJ2-3; TRBD2 matches 7 bases. The CDR3 loop reads CASSLANSGSTDTQYF. In DNA, the CDR3 is TGTGCCAGCAGCTTAGCGAATAGCGGGAGCACAGATACGCAGTATTTT.